Following are 17 T cell receptor beta chains from one sample sequenced in a study of T cells in Graves' hyperthyroidism and ophthalmopathy. TCR beta CDR3 sequences were amplified from RNA transcripts. RT-PCR in the first round (using the HTBI primer set) targeted the TCR CDR3. TCRdb passed the multiplex PCR reads through MiXCR, listing each CDR3 protein once. The sample contains roughly 570,000 distinct CDR3 sequences, more than 45% of which appear only once. Sample: peripheral blood or thyroid tissue (not recorded which). The receptor set was obtained from a woman aged 18-29 years with Graves' hyperthyroidism.

This rearrangement joins TRBV9 to TRBJ1-1; the D is unclear. From germline, CDR1 is SGDLS and CDR2 YYNGEE. The CDR3 totals 14 residues. The V and J ends lost 4 bases and 4 bases respectively, with 14 bases between them. In DNA form, the CDR3 reads TGTGCCAGCAGCTTCATGGGGTTCGGCACTGAAGCTTTCTTT. Protein product: CASSFMGFGTEAFF.

As to this clonotype: A much larger clone lies a single base off, so this may be a read error. The rearrangement joins TRBV6-1 to TRBJ2-5; D perhaps matches TRBD2 (5 bases). The CDR3 extends over 14 amino acids. The germline CDR1 and CDR2 sequences are MNHNS and SASEGT. The V and J ends lost 2 bases and 5 bases respectively, with 12 bases between them. The CDR3 protein is CASSEMSRGETQYF. The CDR3 DNA reads as TGTGCCAGCAGTGAAATGTCTAGAGGGGAGACCCAGTACTTC.

Concerning this clonotype: The conserved phenylalanine or tryptophan is not found at the CDR3 terminus, so this likely reflects a read error. The DNA is omitted, as the CDR3 cannot be located on it reliably, and the CDR3 follows TCRdb's listing. This chain connects TRBV15 to TRBJ2-6. The germline CDR1 and CDR2 sequences are LNHNV and YYDKDF (reference sequence). Both ends counted, the CDR3 spans 9 residues. The CDR3: CATSRVDDN.

The sample holds a few counts of this clonotype. V and J are TRBV7-3 and TRBJ1-1, with D possibly being TRBD1 (5 bases). V was cut by 7 bases and J by 7 bases, with 19 bases left in between. The length of the CDR3 is 14 residues. CDR1 and CDR2 from the germline V gene are SGHTA and FQGTGA. CDR3 in DNA: TGTGCCAGCAAGGGGCGGGAGGGGTACAATGAAGCTTTCTTT. Translation: CASKGREGYNEAFF.

V is TRBV20-1 and J is TRBJ2-7; 7 nucleotides line up with TRBD1. Germline V CDR1 and CDR2: DFQATT, SNEGSKA (reference sequence). The CDR3 extends over 16 amino acids. V lost 3 bases to trimming and J lost 4 bases; unmatched junction nucleotides: 15. The CDR3 nucleotides are TGCAGTGCTAGTGTCCGAGGCAGGGGGATTGAATACGAGCAGTACTTC. This translates into CSASVRGRGIEYEQYF.

The V call is TRBV29-1, the J call TRBJ2-7, with D possibly matching TRBD1 (5 bases). The assigned J gene may be wrong: the sequence end matches TRBJ2-5 better. Looked up from germline, CDR1 is SQVTM and CDR2 is ANQGSEA. This CDR3 region has 13 residues. CDR3 protein: CSVSGNTKETQYF. DNA for the CDR3: TGCAGCGTTTCAGGGAACACTAAAGAGACCCAGTACTTC.

This clonotype was seen at least ten times. J is TRBJ1-1 and V is TRBV9; D might be TRBD1 (5 bases). In germline, CDR1 is SGDLS, CDR2 YYNGEE. The germline V and J ends were trimmed by 6 bases and 2 bases, with 8 bases remaining between them. The CDR3 runs 12 residues. The DNA for the CDR3 is TGTGCCAGCACCGACAGTAACACTGAAGCTTTCTTT. Translation gives CASTDSNTEAFF.

V usage is TRBV19 and J usage is TRBJ1-1, with 7 bases that match TRBD1. There are 15 residues in the CDR3. Per the germline V gene, CDR1 is LNHDA and CDR2 is SQIVND (reference sequence). Losses at the gene ends were 6 bases for V and 9 bases for J; bases not matched to a gene: 16. The CDR3 region is CASRTSGDSQAKAFF. The CDR3, as DNA: TGTGCCAGTAGAACTTCCGGGGACAGCCAAGCCAAAGCTTTCTTT.

The V and J genes are TRBV11-3 and TRBJ2-7; TRBD2 might be the D (6 bases). Trimming took off 3 bases at V and 0 bases at J, with 12 bases between the two ends. The CDR3 has 15 residues. The V gene's germline CDR1 is SGHNT and CDR2 YENEEA. CDR3 residues: CASSFNSGLSYEQYF. As DNA, the CDR3 is TGTGCCAGCAGCTTTAATAGCGGTCTCTCCTACGAGCAGTACTTC.

This chain links TRBV20-1 with TRBJ2-1; TRBD1 aligns across 8 bases. From germline, CDR1 is DFQATT and CDR2 SNEGSKA (reference sequence). Trimming took 3 bases from V and 2 from J; bases not matched to a gene: 3. There are 14 residues in the CDR3. CDR3 sequence: CSASPGQAYNEQFF. As DNA, the CDR3 is TGCAGTGCTAGTCCGGGACAGGCCTACAATGAGCAGTTCTTC.

This clonotype was recorded only once. This may be a read error: a much more frequent sequence differs by one nucleotide. As the CDR3 is not closed by the conserved phenylalanine or tryptophan, this likely results from a read error. This CDR3 is CASRHLRGTEAFS. CDR3 bases: TGTGCCAGCAGACACCTCCGGGGAACTGAAGCTTTCTCT. J is TRBJ1-1 and V is TRBV12-3 or TRBV12-4, with D unclear. The V gene lost 6 bases and the J gene lost 5 bases, with 13 bases spanning the gap. The CDR3 runs 13 residues.

V gene TRBV24-1 combines with J gene TRBJ2-5, with D possibly being TRBD2 (6 bases). In germline, CDR1 is KGHDR, CDR2 SFDVKD. This CDR3 has 12 amino acids. V was pared by 6 bases and J by 10 bases, with 14 bases between. The CDR3 loop is CATSRGNGGQYF. DNA of the CDR3: TGTGCCACCAGTCGGGGGAATGGGGGCCAGTACTTC.

The chain couples TRBV20-1 to TRBJ2-2; TRBD2 agrees at 7 bases. Per the germline V gene, CDR1 is DFQATT and CDR2 is SNEGSKA (reference sequence). The V gene end was trimmed by 8 bases and the J gene end by 1 base; junction bases not matched to a gene: 13. The CDR3 covers 16 residues. The CDR3 protein is CSSLAPQRENTGELFF. DNA of the CDR3: TGCAGTTCCCTCGCCCCCCAGCGGGAGAACACCGGGGAGCTGTTTTTT.

The chain employs TRBV7-9 and TRBJ2-5, with TRBD1 identical over 7 bases. CDR3 length: 15 amino acids. CDR1 and CDR2 (germline): SEHNR, FQNEAQ (reference sequence). Germline trimming cut 5 bases from V and 5 bases from J; bases unmatched to any gene: 11. CDR3 DNA sequence: TGTGCCAGCAGCCTTATACAAGGGGGCGACGAGACCCAGTACTTC. Encoded protein: CASSLIQGGDETQYF.

This clonotype was recorded at least ten times. The V and J genes are TRBV30 and TRBJ1-1; a weak D match, TRBD1 (5 bases). In germline, CDR1 is GTSNPN, CDR2 SVGIG (reference sequence). V was clipped by 0 bases and J by 7 bases, with 9 bases between them. The CDR3 is made up of 12 amino acids. The CDR3 nucleotides are TGTGCCTGGAGTGTGTATGGGGGTGAAGCTTTCTTT. It codes for CAWSVYGGEAFF.

This clonotype has at least ten counts. V is TRBV10-3 and J is TRBJ1-1; no firm D call. Trimming took off 2 bases at V and 3 bases at J, with 16 bases between the two ends. CDR1 ENHRY and CDR2 SYGVKD come from the germline V gene. This CDR3 comprises 16 residues. CDR3 DNA sequence: TGTGCCATCAGTGAGCCTGGACGGAGTATGGACACTGAAGCTTTCTTT. As protein: CAISEPGRSMDTEAFF.

This clonotype appeared many times. The chain is built from TRBV11-2 and TRBJ2-7; D call uncertain. Trimming stripped 4 bases from V and 0 bases from J, with 10 bases between. The CDR3 has 14 residues. CDR1 and CDR2 (germline): SGHAT, FQNNGV. The CDR3 bases are TGTGCCAGCAGCTCACCACGGAGCTCCTACGAGCAGTACTTC. Its translation is CASSSPRSSYEQYF.